A selection of T cell receptor beta chains follows, all from one sample in a study of blood T cell repertoires in COVID-19. The method was immunoSEQ multiplex PCR; TCRdb's version includes in-frame clones alone and lacks a portion of them. The data contain roughly 69,000 clones, approximately 81% of them singletons. Specimen: PBMCs or T cells enriched from blood (not recorded which). These receptors were obtained from a woman in her 40s with acute COVID-19. The CDR3 runs from the conserved cysteine through the conserved F or W. Fields, in order: J gene, V gene, CDR3 protein.

TRBJ1-1 TRBV5-1 CASSLGDSFITEAFF
TRBJ2-5 TRBV10-3 CAISSSTEQETQYF
TRBJ2-3 TRBV24-1 CATSGRESTDTQYF
TRBJ2-3 TRBV6-5 CASSMTGATDTQYF
TRBJ2-7 TRBV14 CASSPTTGLAGLEQYF
TRBJ2-7 TRBV29-1 CSVITGFGHEQYF
TRBJ1-4 TRBV5-6 CASSLVGGPTNEKLFF
TRBJ1-6 TRBV9 CASSLGQKNSPLHF
TRBJ2-7 TRBV24-1 CATSDLWTGEQYF
TRBJ2-3 TRBV29-1 CSVTRTGGGTDTQYF
TRBJ1-6 TRBV5-4 CASSLDSNSPLHF
TRBJ2-5 TRBV5-6 CASSFSGPQETQYF
TRBJ2-1 TRBV19 CASTESGSSYNEQFF
TRBJ1-1 TRBV19 CASSTPPGNTEAFF
TRBJ2-3 TRBV7-9 CASSPVSGRADTQYF
TRBJ1-2 TRBV4-1 CASQASQGAGSGYTF
TRBJ2-1 TRBV7-2 CASSFRTGTSGHNEQFF
TRBJ1-1 TRBV3-1/TRBV3-2 CASSQGRGTEAFF
TRBJ1-5 TRBV6-1 CASSEERNQPQHF
TRBJ1-1 TRBV9 CASSPTTDIYTEAFF
TRBJ2-1 TRBV18 CASSPLETGGYNEQFF
TRBJ2-3 TRBV9 CASSVALEETQYF
TRBJ2-7 TRBV27 CASRGGIGQGAYEQYF
TRBJ1-3 TRBV19 CASTGTVLSGNTIYF
TRBJ1-5 TRBV5-1 CASSSGGGRDQPQHF
TRBJ1-2 TRBV5-1 CASSLVPPHRTVPNYGYTF
TRBJ1-1 TRBV7-9 CASSFSNTEAFF
TRBJ1-1 TRBV18 CASSTGVGTEAFF
TRBJ2-6 TRBV7-2 CASSLALAGVAGANVLTF
TRBJ2-1 TRBV19 CASSIGAGGYNEQFF
TRBJ2-1 TRBV11-3 CASSYDRITNEQFF
TRBJ1-6 TRBV5-4 CASSLDRGPNSPLHF
TRBJ1-5 TRBV28 CASSFPGTENQPQHF